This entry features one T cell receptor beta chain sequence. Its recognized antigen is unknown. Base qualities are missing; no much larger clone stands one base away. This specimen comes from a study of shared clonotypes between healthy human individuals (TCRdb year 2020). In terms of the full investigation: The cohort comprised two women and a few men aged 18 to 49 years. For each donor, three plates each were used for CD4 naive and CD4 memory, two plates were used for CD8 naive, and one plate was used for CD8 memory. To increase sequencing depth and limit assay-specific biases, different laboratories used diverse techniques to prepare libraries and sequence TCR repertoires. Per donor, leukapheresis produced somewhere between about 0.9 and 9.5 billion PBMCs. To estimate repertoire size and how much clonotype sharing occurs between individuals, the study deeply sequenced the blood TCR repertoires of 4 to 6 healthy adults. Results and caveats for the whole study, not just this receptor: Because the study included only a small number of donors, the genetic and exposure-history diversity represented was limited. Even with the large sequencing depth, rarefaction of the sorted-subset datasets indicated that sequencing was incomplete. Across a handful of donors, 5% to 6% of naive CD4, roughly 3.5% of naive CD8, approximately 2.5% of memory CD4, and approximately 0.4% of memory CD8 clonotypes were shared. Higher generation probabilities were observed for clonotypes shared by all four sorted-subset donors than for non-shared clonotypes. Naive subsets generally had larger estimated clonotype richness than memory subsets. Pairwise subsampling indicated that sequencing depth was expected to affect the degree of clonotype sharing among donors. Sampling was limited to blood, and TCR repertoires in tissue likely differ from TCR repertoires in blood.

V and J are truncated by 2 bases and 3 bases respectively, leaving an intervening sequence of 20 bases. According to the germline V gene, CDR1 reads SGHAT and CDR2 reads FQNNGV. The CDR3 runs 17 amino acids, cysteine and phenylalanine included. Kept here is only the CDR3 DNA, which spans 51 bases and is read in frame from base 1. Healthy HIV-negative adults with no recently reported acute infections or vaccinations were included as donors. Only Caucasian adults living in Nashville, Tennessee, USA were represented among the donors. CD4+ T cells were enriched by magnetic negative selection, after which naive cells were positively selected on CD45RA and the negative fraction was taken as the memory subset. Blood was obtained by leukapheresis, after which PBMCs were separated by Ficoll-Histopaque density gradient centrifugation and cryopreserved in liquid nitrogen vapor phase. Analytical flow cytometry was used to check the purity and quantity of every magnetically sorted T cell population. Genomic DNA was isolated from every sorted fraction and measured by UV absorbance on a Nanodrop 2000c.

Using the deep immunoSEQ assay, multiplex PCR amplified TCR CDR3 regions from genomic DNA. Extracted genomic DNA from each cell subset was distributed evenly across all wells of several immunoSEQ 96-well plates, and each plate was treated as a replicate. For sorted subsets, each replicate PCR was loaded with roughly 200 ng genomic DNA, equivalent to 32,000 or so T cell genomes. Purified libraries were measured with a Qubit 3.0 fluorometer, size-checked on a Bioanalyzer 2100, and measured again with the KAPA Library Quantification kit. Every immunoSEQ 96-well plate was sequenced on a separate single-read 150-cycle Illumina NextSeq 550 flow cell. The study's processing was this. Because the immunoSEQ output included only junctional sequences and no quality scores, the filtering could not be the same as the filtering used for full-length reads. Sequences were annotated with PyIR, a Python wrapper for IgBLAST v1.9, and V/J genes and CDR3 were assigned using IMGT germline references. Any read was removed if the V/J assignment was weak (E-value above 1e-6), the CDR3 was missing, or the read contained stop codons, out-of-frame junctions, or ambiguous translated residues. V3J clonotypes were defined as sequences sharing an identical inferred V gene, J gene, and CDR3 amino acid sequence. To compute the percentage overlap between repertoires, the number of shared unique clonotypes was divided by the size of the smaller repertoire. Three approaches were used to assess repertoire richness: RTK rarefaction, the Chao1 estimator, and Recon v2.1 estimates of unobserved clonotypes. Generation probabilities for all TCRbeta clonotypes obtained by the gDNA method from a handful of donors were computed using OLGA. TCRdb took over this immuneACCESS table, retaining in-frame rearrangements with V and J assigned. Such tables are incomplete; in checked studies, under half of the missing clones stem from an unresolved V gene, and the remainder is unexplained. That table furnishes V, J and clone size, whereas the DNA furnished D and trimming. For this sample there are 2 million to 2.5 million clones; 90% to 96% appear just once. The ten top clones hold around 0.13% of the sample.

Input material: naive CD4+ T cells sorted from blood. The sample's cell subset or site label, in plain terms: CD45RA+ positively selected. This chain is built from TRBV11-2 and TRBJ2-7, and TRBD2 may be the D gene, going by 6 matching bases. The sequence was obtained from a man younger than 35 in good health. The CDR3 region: CASSLTSADGSVYEQYF. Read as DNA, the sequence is TGTGCCAGCAGCTTAACCTCGGCGGACGGGAGTGTCTACGAGCAGTACTTC.